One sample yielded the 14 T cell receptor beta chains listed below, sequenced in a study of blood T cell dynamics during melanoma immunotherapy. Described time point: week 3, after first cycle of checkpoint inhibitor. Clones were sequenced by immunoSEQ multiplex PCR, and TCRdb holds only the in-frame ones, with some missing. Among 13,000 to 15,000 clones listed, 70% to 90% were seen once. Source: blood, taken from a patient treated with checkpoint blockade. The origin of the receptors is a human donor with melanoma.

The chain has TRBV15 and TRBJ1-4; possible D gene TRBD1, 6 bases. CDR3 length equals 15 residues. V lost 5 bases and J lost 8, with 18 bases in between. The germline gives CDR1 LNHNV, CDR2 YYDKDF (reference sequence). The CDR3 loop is CATSPGAGDREKLFF. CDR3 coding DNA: TGTGCCACCAGCCCCGGGGCAGGGGATCGGGAAAAACTGTTTTTT.

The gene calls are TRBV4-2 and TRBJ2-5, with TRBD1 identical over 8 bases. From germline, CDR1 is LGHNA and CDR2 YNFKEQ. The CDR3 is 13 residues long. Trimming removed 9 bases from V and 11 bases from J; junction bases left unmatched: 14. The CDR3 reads CASSGQGGREQYF. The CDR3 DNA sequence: TGTGCCAGTTCTGGACAGGGAGGACGGGAGCAGTACTTC.

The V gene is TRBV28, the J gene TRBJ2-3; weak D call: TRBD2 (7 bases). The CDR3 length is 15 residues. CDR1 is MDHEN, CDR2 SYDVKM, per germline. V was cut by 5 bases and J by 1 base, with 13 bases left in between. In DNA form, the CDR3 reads TGTGCCAGCAGTGGGGGGGCTGTTGGCACAGATACGCAGTATTTT. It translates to CASSGGAVGTDTQYF.

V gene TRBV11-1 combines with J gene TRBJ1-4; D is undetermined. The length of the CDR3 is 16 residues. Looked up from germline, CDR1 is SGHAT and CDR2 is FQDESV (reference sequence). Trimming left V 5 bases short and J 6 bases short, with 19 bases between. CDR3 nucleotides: TGTGCCAGCAGCAAAGAGTGGGTTAATTTGGATGAAAAACTGTTTTTT. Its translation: CASSKEWVNLDEKLFF.

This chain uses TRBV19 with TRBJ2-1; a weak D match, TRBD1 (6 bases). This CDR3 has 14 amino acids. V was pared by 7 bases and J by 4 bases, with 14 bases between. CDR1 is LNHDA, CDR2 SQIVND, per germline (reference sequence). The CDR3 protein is CASNPRGYYNEQFF. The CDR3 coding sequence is TGTGCCAGTAACCCAAGGGGGTATTACAATGAGCAGTTCTTC.

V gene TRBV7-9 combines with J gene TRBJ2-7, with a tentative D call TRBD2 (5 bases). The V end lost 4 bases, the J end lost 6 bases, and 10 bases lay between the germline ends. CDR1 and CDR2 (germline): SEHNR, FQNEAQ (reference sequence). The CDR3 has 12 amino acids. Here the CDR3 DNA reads TGTGCCAGCAGCTCCTTACGGGGCGAGCAGTACTTC. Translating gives CASSSLRGEQYF.

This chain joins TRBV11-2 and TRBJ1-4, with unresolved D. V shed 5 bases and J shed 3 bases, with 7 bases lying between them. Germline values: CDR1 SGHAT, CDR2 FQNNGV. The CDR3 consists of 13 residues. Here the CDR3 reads CASSPGSNEKLFF. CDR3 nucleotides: TGTGCCAGCAGCCCGGGATCTAATGAAAAACTGTTTTTT. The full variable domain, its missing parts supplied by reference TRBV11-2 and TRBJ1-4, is EAGVAQSPRYKIIEKRQSVAFWCNPISGHATLYWYQQILGQGPKLLIQFQNNGVVDDSQLPKDRFSAERLKGVDSTLKIQPAKLEDSAVYLCASSPGSNEKLFFGSGTQLSVL.

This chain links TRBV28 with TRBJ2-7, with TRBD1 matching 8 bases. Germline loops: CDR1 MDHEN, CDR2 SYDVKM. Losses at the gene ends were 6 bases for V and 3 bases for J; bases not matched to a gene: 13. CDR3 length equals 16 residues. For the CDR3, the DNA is TGTGCCAGCAGATCCACCGGGACAGGTTATGGCTACGAGCAGTACTTC. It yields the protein CASRSTGTGYGYEQYF.

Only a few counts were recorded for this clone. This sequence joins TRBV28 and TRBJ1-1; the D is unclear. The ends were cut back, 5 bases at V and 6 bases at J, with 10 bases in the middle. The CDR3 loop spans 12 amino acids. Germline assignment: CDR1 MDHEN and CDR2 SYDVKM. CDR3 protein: CASSGPWPEAFF. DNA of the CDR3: TGTGCCAGCAGTGGACCCTGGCCTGAAGCTTTCTTT.

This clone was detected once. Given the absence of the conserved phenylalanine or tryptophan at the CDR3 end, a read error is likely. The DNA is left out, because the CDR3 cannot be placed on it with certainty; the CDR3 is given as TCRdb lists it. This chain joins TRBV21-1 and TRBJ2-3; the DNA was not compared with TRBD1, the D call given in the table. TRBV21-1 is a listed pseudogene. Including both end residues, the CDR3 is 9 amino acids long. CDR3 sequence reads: CASSEGVAG.

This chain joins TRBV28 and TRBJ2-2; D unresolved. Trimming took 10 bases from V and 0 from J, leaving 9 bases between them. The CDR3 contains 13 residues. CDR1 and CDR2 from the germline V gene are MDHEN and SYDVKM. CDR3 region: CANRNANTGELFF. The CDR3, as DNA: TGTGCCAACCGTAACGCGAACACCGGGGAGCTGTTTTTT.

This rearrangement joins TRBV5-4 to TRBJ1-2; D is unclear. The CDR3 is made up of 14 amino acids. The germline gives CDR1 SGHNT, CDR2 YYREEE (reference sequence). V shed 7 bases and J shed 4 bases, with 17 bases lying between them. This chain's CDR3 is CASSLPGKTYGYTF. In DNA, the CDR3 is TGTGCCAGCTCATTACCAGGAAAGACCTATGGCTACACCTTC.

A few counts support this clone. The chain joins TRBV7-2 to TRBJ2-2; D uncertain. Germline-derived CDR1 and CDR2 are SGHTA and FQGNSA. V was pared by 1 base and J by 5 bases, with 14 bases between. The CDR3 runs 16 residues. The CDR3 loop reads CASSLGPSGKTGELFF. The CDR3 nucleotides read TGTGCCAGCAGCTTAGGCCCCAGTGGGAAAACCGGGGAGCTGTTTTTT. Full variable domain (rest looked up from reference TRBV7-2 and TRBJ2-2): GAGVSQSPSNKVTEKGKDVELRCDPISGHTALYWYRQSLGQGLEFLIYFQGNSAPDKSGLPSDRFSAERTGGSVSTLTIQRTQQEDSAVYLCASSLGPSGKTGELFFGEGSRLTVL.

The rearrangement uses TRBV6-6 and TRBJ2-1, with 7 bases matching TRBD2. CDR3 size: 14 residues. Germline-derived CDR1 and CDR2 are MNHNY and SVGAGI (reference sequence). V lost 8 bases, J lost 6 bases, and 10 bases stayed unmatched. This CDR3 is CASELAGAGNEQFF. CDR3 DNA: TGTGCCAGCGAATTGGCGGGAGCAGGCAATGAGCAGTTCTTC.